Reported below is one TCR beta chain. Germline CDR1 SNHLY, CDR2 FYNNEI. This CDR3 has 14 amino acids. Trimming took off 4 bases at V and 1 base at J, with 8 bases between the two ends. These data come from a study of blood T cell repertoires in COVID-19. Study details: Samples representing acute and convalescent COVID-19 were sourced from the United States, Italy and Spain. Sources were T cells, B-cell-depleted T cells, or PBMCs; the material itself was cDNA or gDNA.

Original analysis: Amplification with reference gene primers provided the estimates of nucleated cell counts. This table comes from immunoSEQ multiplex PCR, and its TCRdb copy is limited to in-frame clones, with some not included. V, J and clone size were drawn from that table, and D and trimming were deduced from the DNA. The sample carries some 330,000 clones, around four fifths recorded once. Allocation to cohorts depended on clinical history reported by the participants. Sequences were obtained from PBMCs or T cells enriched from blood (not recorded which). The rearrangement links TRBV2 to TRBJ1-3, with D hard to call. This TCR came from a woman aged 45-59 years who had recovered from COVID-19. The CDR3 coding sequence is TGTGCCAGCAGTGGGTACGGTTCTGGAAACACCATATATTTT. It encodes CASSGYGSGNTIYF.